Listed here is a single T cell receptor (beta chain). Its specificity is unknown. Germline V gives CDR1 MNHEY, CDR2 SMNVEV (reference sequence). The CDR3 runs 13 residues. Trimming removed 10 bases at V and 7 bases at J, with 19 bases between. These data are taken from a study of cytomegalovirus exposure and HLA in healthy donors. Study-level points and caveats: CMV serostatus was the sole immune exposure information available.

13 Jbeta primers and 60 Vbeta primers were used for the PCR. Assay used: immunoSEQ multiplex PCR; TCRdb lists only in-frame clones, some missing. The table records 110,000 to 150,000 clones, under 90% of them present only once. The sequenced sample was PBMCs. The receptor's source is a man between 35 and 55 years old in good health and CMV-seronegative. V gene TRBV27 combines with J gene TRBJ1-2; maybe TRBD1 (5 bases). The CDR3, as DNA: TGTGCCACGGGGGAGTTTGGACTCTCTGGCTACACCTTC. Translated, it gives CATGEFGLSGYTF.